The 9 T cell receptor beta chains in this list originate from one sample, sequenced in a study of T-cell reconstitution after alpha-beta-depleted transplantation in children. Unique molecular identifiers were used in preparing the TCRbeta library. TCRdb redid the calling of the PCR reads with MiXCR, one entry per CDR3 protein. Counted here are some 640,000 distinct CDR3 sequences, roughly 15% occurring once; the ten biggest clones make up approximately 1%. Sequencing used PBMCs from the stem cell graft donor, obtained from the stem cell graft. These receptors came from a human donor who donated a stem cell graft to a child with acute myeloid leukemia.

V usage is TRBV11-2 and J usage is TRBJ2-1; TRBD1 aligns across 11 bases. The germline V gene encodes CDR1 SGHAT and CDR2 FQNNGV. The trim removed 0 bases at V and 3 bases at J, leaving 13 bases unmatched. The CDR3 spans 20 residues. This CDR3 is CASSLEWRRDRGTDYNEQFF. The CDR3 DNA reads TGTGCCAGCAGCTTAGAGTGGCGGAGGGACAGGGGGACGGACTACAATGAGCAGTTCTTC.

This clonotype was seen many times. This chain joins TRBV12-3 or TRBV12-4 and TRBJ1-1, with TRBD1 identical over 8 bases. V lost 2 bases to trimming and J lost 3 bases; unmatched junction nucleotides: 2. CDR3 length: 14 amino acids. The CDR3 reads CASSLQGAYTEAFF. The CDR3 coding sequence is TGTGCCAGCAGTTTACAGGGGGCATACACTGAAGCTTTCTTT.

This chain uses TRBV19 with TRBJ2-3, with no clear D. This CDR3 has 15 residues. Trimming shortened V by 5 bases and J by 6 bases, and 18 bases separated the two germline ends. Germline assignment: CDR1 LNHDA and CDR2 SQIVND (reference sequence). The CDR3 loop is CASSARAQQWDTQYF. CDR3 bases: TGTGCCAGTAGTGCCCGGGCCCAGCAATGGGATACGCAGTATTTT.

This clonotype was counted a few times. The rearrangement links TRBV7-2 to TRBJ2-3, with no clear D. CDR1 SGHTA and CDR2 FQGNSA come from the germline V gene. The CDR3 is 15 amino acids. With 1 base removed from V and 1 base from J, the gap between germline ends came to 9 bases. The CDR3 region is CASSLEGAGTDTQYF. CDR3 nucleotides: TGTGCCAGCAGCTTAGAGGGCGCCGGCACAGATACGCAGTATTTT.

This clonotype was detected ten times or more. This chain links TRBV20-1 with TRBJ2-5; the D gene is possibly TRBD1 (5 bases). The CDR3 totals 15 residues. In germline, CDR1 is DFQATT, CDR2 SNEGSKA (reference sequence). Trimming stripped 0 bases from V and 6 bases from J, with 17 bases between. The CDR3 protein is CSAREIQEYQQTQYF. In DNA, the CDR3 is TGCAGTGCTAGAGAAATACAGGAGTACCAGCAGACCCAGTACTTC.

This clonotype was seen ten or more times. This sequence joins TRBV10-1 and TRBJ1-2; 8 nucleotides match TRBD1. J gave up 6 bases and V 10 bases, and 10 bases lay outside the gene matches. The length of the CDR3 is 13 residues. From germline, CDR1 is WNHNN and CDR2 SYGVQD (reference sequence). CDR3 in DNA: TGCGCCACCCCAGGGAGACAGGGGCATGGCTACACCTTC. The encoded protein is CATPGRQGHGYTF.

The chain links TRBV6-5 to TRBJ1-3; 7 positions match TRBD1. The CDR3 has 15 amino acids. V lost 0 bases, J lost 4 bases, and 3 bases stayed unmatched. The germline V gene encodes CDR1 MNHEY and CDR2 SVGAGI. The CDR3 here is CASSYSRDRGNTIYF. The CDR3, as DNA: TGTGCCAGCAGTTACTCCCGGGACAGAGGAAACACCATATATTTT.

This clonotype occurred a few times. V is TRBV20-1 and J is TRBJ1-1, with D possibly being TRBD1 (6 bases). The germline V gene encodes CDR1 DFQATT and CDR2 SNEGSKA (reference sequence). V lost 0 bases and J lost 1, with 15 bases in between. The length of the CDR3 is 16 residues. CDR3 amino acids: CSARDPRGGQNTEAFF. The CDR3 DNA is TGCAGTGCTAGAGACCCCCGGGGGGGGCAGAACACTGAAGCTTTCTTT.

This clonotype was seen more than once but under ten times. The chain recombines TRBV7-9 with TRBJ2-5; no clear D gene. CDR3 length: 10 amino acids. Trimming removed 8 bases at V and 2 bases at J, with 3 bases between. Germline CDR1 and CDR2: SEHNR and FQNEAQ (reference sequence). Here the CDR3 DNA reads TGTGCCAGCGAGCAAGAGACCCAGTACTTC. This translates into CASEQETQYF.